Listed below are T cell receptor beta chains from one sample, sequenced in a study of beta chain features in type 1 diabetes. Repertoires were generated with immunoSEQ multiplex PCR, while TCRdb's copy carries only in-frame clones and drops some. The data contain a few hundred thousand clones, roughly 13% of them seen just once; the ten biggest clones take up about 0.02%. The sample comprised naive CD4+ T cells from blood. The source is a man younger than 45 with type 1 diabetes. Each CDR3 is given without its conserved first and last residue. D genes are given only for firm matches.

d_gene	v_gene	len	j_gene	CDR3aa
-	TRBV5-6	14	TRBJ2-2	ASSLAASVGAGELF
-	TRBV4-1	13	TRBJ1-5	ASSQGTSGGRPQH
TRBD2	TRBV28	13	TRBJ2-1	ASSYPGLGPNEQF
TRBD1	TRBV15	14	TRBJ2-3	ATSSGDRARTDTQY
-	TRBV5-1	13	TRBJ1-2	ASSLGSGSGYGYT
-	TRBV7-2	12	TRBJ1-1	ASSRTRADTEAF
-	TRBV30	12	TRBJ1-5	AWSLPTRNQPQH
TRBD2	TRBV4-1	16	TRBJ2-1	ASSQGRLAGGGYNEQF
TRBD1	TRBV30	11	TRBJ2-1	AWSQGANNEQF
TRBD1	TRBV7-9	11	TRBJ2-7	ASSRTGGYEQY
-	TRBV7-6	13	TRBJ2-5	ASSPHPQGSETQY
TRBD2	TRBV5-6	12	TRBJ2-4	ASSSGLAGNIQY
-	TRBV6-1	11	TRBJ2-3	ASSPIVSGTQY
-	TRBV7-8	15	TRBJ2-3	ASSRLPRGLGTDTQY
-	TRBV6-5	10	TRBJ2-5	ASKDRLETQY
-	TRBV6-1	12	TRBJ1-2	ASSDPQGLGGYT
TRBD2	TRBV29-1	15	TRBJ2-7	SAKGLAGGPTPYEQY
TRBD1	TRBV5-1	12	TRBJ2-2	ASSSRGLSGELF
-	TRBV5-4	15	TRBJ2-2	ASSLDSQAANTGELF
TRBD1	TRBV7-9	12	TRBJ2-2	ASNGDRGTGELF
TRBD1	TRBV30	13	TRBJ2-1	AWRKTGGVTHEQF
-	TRBV6-1	13	TRBJ2-5	ASSDQRRVQETQY
-	TRBV19	12	TRBJ2-7	AGSRILLFGEQY
-	TRBV14	12	TRBJ1-2	ASSRLEAGYGYT
-	TRBV7-9	12	TRBJ2-3	ASSFGTSTDTQY
-	TRBV5-1	12	TRBJ2-1	ASRSPGIYNEQF
TRBD1	TRBV5-4	13	TRBJ2-5	ASSKTGGSGETQY
-	TRBV14	11	TRBJ1-5	ASSQDRGQPQH
-	TRBV4-1	13	TRBJ1-6	ASSFIQISSSPLH
-	TRBV5-6	10	TRBJ2-3	ASSESTDTQY
TRBD1	TRBV27	14	TRBJ2-3	ASRPLGTGSTDTQY
TRBD1	TRBV6-1	13	TRBJ1-2	ASSDGQGSRSGYT
TRBD1	TRBV7-9	10	TRBJ2-7	ASSLDDRDQY
TRBD1	TRBV7-9	11	TRBJ2-1	ASSSFRQGKQF
TRBD1	TRBV9	12	TRBJ1-2	ASSVGTANYGYT
-	TRBV2	12	TRBJ1-1	ASSEHPQGAEAF
-	TRBV5-1	15	TRBJ1-1	ASSFGTARRGNTEAF
TRBD2	TRBV5-1	13	TRBJ2-2	ASSPNSGSTGELF
-	TRBV29-1	11	TRBJ2-5	SVEVTAQETQY
TRBD2	TRBV19	16	TRBJ2-7	ASARFGGGLAETYEQY
TRBD2	TRBV6-5	11	TRBJ2-7	ASSRTSTYEQY
TRBD1	TRBV27	11	TRBJ1-2	ASSLSTGLENT
TRBD2	TRBV6-5	11	TRBJ2-1	ASSYRGGLEQF
TRBD2	TRBV2	12	TRBJ2-7	ASSPSGRVYEQY
-	TRBV11-2	11	TRBJ2-7	ASSLQGGHEQY
TRBD2	TRBV5-6	13	TRBJ2-7	ASSNTGGLAYEQY
-	TRBV4-1	13	TRBJ1-2	ASSQEGGQRSGYT
-	TRBV6-1	12	TRBJ2-6	ASSDGAGANVLT
-	TRBV6-1	13	TRBJ1-6	ASSERPGYNSPLH
-	TRBV11-2	11	TRBJ1-6	ASSLEIKSPLH
-	TRBV6-1	13	TRBJ2-6	ASSEARAGANVLT
-	TRBV7-9	12	TRBJ1-6	ASSLVTEGSPLH
TRBD1	TRBV6-5	10	TRBJ1-2	ASRPGQGGYT